The source of this TCR beta chain is a study of vaccination effects on CD4 cells after COVID-19. Here immunoSEQ multiplex PCR was the method, and the copy in TCRdb shows in-frame clones only, minus some. This sample has 45,000 or so clones, with 74% found just once. V lost 3 bases to trimming and J lost 2 bases; unmatched junction nucleotides: 6. The V gene's germline CDR1 is DFQATT and CDR2 SNEGSKA (reference sequence). The CDR3 has 15 residues. As for this clone: The antigen remains unidentified.

Culture lasted approximately 10 days before CD4+ T cell isolation. This chain joins TRBV20-1 and TRBJ2-1, with 8 nucleotides matching TRBD2. Sequencing was performed on CD4+ T cells from PBMCs cultured without peptide, taken before COVID-19 vaccination. The receptor was derived from a human donor who had a prior SARS-CoV-2 infection. CDR3 DNA sequence: TGCAGTGCTAGTGGCGGGGGGCTAGCCTACAATGAGCAGTTCTTC. As protein: CSASGGGLAYNEQFF.